This T cell receptor (beta chain) was identified in a study of identical twins. TCRdb recomputed calls from the 5' RACE reads with MiXCR, one row per CDR3 protein. The table includes some 500,000 distinct CDR3 sequences, 7.5% to 10% detected once. This sample also belongs to another study, concerning yellow fever vaccine responses in identical twins.

The receptor's source is a woman aged 18-30 years in good health. The material sequenced was PBMCs.

The CDR3 DNA sequence: TGTGCCAGCAGCTTAGTAAGGGACAGCACAGATACGCAGTATTTT. As protein: CASSLVRDSTDTQYF. This chain joins TRBV7-9 and TRBJ2-3; D could derive from TRBD1 or TRBD2 (5 bases each). V was cut by 1 base and J by 0 bases, with 8 bases left in between. The germline V gene encodes CDR1 SEHNR and CDR2 FQNEAQ (reference sequence). The CDR3 has 15 amino acids. The entire variable domain, with the rest obtained from reference TRBV7-9 and TRBJ2-3, is as follows: DTGVSQNPRHKITKRGQNVTFRCDPISEHNRLYWYRQTLGQGPEFLTYFQNEAQLEKSRLLSDRFSAERPKGSFSTLEIQRTEQGDSAMYLCASSLVRDSTDTQYFGPGTRLTVL.